Below, 29 T cell receptor beta chains from the same sample are listed, as sequenced in a study of T-cell memory formation after mild COVID-19. TCRdb reprocessed the 5' RACE reads via MiXCR and lists one record per CDR3 protein. The sample shows some 210,000 distinct CDR3 sequences, 27% of them seen only once. Source material: PBMCs or a T cell subset sorted from them (not recorded which). The source is an adult woman who had mild COVID-19 (a few samples of this study predate the infection). Cell type and time point are not known.

The V and J genes are TRBV28 and TRBJ2-4; 11 positions match TRBD2. The CDR3 is made up of 20 amino acids. Germline V CDR1 and CDR2: MDHEN, SYDVKM. Trimming took 6 bases from V and 0 from J; bases not matched to a gene: 16. This CDR3 reads CASSSRPGLAAIRAKNIQYF. The CDR3, as DNA: TGTGCCAGCAGCTCCAGACCGGGACTAGCGGCAATTCGAGCCAAAAACATTCAGTACTTC.

This clonotype was detected once. The chain carries TRBV29-1 and TRBJ2-5, with 9 bases fitting TRBD2. There are 14 residues in the CDR3. Germline V gene sequence: CDR1 SQVTM, CDR2 ANQGSEA. The V segment lost 5 bases and the J segment 4 bases; nucleotides outside the gene matches: 8. The CDR3 here is CSVTPSGVIETQYF. The CDR3 region has the DNA TGCAGCGTTACCCCTAGCGGGGTGATAGAGACCCAGTACTTC.

The chain combines TRBV20-1 with TRBJ2-7, with 7 nucleotides matching TRBD2. Germline-derived CDR1 and CDR2 are DFQATT and SNEGSKA (reference sequence). The CDR3 is made up of 14 amino acids. V trimming: 6 bases; J trimming: 3 bases; junction bases outside the gene matches: 11. This CDR3 reads CSAPRAGRVYEQYF. CDR3 nucleotides: TGCAGTGCCCCACGGGCAGGGAGGGTCTACGAGCAGTACTTC.

The rearrangement uses TRBV10-3 and TRBJ2-1; unclear D gene. The CDR3 length is 12 residues. The germline V and J ends were trimmed by 4 bases and 12 bases, with 13 bases remaining between them. Looked up from germline, CDR1 is ENHRY and CDR2 is SYGVKD. CDR3 bases: TGTGCCATCAGTGCCCTCTTGGGTAGGCAGTTCTTC. Amino acids: CAISALLGRQFF.

This clonotype has more than one count but fewer than ten. The chain joins TRBV12-3 or TRBV12-4 to TRBJ2-7, with D possibly TRBD1 on 6 matching bases. Trimming took off 3 bases at V and 1 base at J, with 10 bases between the two ends. This CDR3 is 14 amino acids long. The CDR3 spells CASSFPGQSYEQYF. CDR3 sequence (DNA): TGTGCCAGCAGTTTCCCCGGACAGTCCTACGAGCAGTACTTC.

This clonotype was seen many times. The chain recombines TRBV5-1 with TRBJ2-7; TRBD1 or TRBD2 may be the D gene (5 bases each). Trimming took off 3 bases at V and 4 bases at J, with 20 bases between the two ends. There are 16 residues in the CDR3. CDR1 and CDR2 from the germline V gene are SGHRS and YFSETQ. Here the CDR3 DNA reads TGCGCCAGCAGCTGGTCAAGGGACGAACGGAGGTACGAGCAGTACTTC. It is translated as CASSWSRDERRYEQYF.

The CDR3 DNA is TGTGCCAGCGGACTAGTGACTACCGAGCAGTACTTC. Protein product: CASGLVTTEQYF. The genes are TRBV6-2 or TRBV6-3 and TRBJ2-7, with 7 bases aligning to TRBD2. After removal of 8 bases from V and 6 bases from J, the junction contained 7 bases not matched to a gene. Germline V gene data show CDR1 as MNHEY and CDR2 as SVGEGT. CDR3 length: 12 amino acids.

This clonotype came up a few times. The chain combines TRBV28 with TRBJ1-6; tentative D call: TRBD1 (5 bases). V was clipped by 7 bases and J by 10 bases, with 20 bases between them. Germline V gene sequence: CDR1 MDHEN, CDR2 SYDVKM. The CDR3 has 15 residues. CDR3 nucleotides: TGTGCCAGCAATCGCCCCACAGGTGAGGGATCACCCCTCCACTTT. It specifies CASNRPTGEGSPLHF.

This chain joins TRBV4-3 and TRBJ2-7; a possible D gene is TRBD2 (6 bases). Trimming pared 0 bases from V and 0 bases from J, leaving 9 bases between. Germline lookup yields CDR1 LGHNA and CDR2 YSLEER. The CDR3 has 15 amino acids. The CDR3 region is CASSQEWRGSYEQYF. CDR3 in DNA: TGCGCCAGCAGCCAAGAATGGAGGGGCTCCTACGAGCAGTACTTC.

This clonotype was counted between two and nine times. This sequence joins TRBV12-3 or TRBV12-4 and TRBJ2-1; D is unclear. Trimming left V 6 bases short and J 0 bases short, with 12 bases between. The CDR3 spans 15 residues. Here the CDR3 DNA reads TGTGCCAGCAGCTACGCGAGGCCCTCCTACAATGAGCAGTTCTTC. This translates into CASSYARPSYNEQFF.

In this sample, this clonotype turned up a few times. The rearrangement links TRBV12-3 or TRBV12-4 to TRBJ2-1; the D is unclear. This CDR3 spans 15 amino acids. Trimming cost V 2 bases and J 1 base, with 9 bases left between them. The CDR3 loop reads CASSLRSRSYNEQFF. DNA for the CDR3: TGTGCCAGCAGTTTAAGGTCCCGGTCCTACAATGAGCAGTTCTTC.

In this sample, this clonotype turned up a few times. This sequence joins TRBV7-3 and TRBJ2-6; D is undetermined. Germline V gives CDR1 SGHTA, CDR2 FQGTGA. This CDR3 spans 14 amino acids. V shed 8 bases and J shed 4 bases, with 12 bases lying between them. The CDR3: CASGENSGANVLTF. The CDR3, as DNA: TGTGCCAGCGGCGAAAACTCCGGGGCCAACGTCCTGACTTTC.

The chain couples TRBV6-2 or TRBV6-3 to TRBJ2-6; a weak D match, TRBD1 (5 bases). In germline, CDR1 is MNHEY, CDR2 SVGEGT. V dropped 6 bases and J dropped 0 bases, with 9 bases sitting between them. The CDR3 runs to 15 residues. CDR3 DNA: TGTGCCAGCAGCCACACAGGCTCTGGGGCCAACGTCCTGACTTTC. Protein: CASSHTGSGANVLTF.

This chain joins TRBV29-1 and TRBJ2-3; D unresolved. Between the trimmed V and J ends, which lost 1 base and 0 bases, there was a span of 14 bases. This CDR3 region has 16 residues. CDR1 is SQVTM, CDR2 ANQGSEA, per germline. The CDR3 is CSVEGSEAPSTDTQYF. The CDR3 DNA follows: TGCAGCGTTGAAGGTAGTGAGGCACCCAGCACAGATACGCAGTATTTT.

The CDR3 region has the DNA TGCGCCAGCCGGCCTCGGGAGGGGTTCAATGAGCAGTTCTTC. Its translation: CASRPREGFNEQFF. The chain combines TRBV4-1 with TRBJ2-1, with 8 bases fitting TRBD2. This CDR3 has 14 residues. Germline CDR1 MGHRA, CDR2 YSYEKL. V dropped 8 bases and J dropped 6; count of bases not matched to a gene: 9.

This chain links TRBV30 with TRBJ1-2; TRBD1 matches at 7 bases. The germline V gene encodes CDR1 GTSNPN and CDR2 SVGIG (reference sequence). The CDR3 is 13 amino acids. V shed 1 base and J 4 bases; nucleotides not matched to a gene: 3. CDR3 in amino acids: CAWSAGTAYGYTF. The CDR3 bases are TGTGCCTGGAGTGCCGGGACAGCCTATGGCTACACCTTC.

This clonotype was detected only a few times. This rearrangement joins TRBV5-1 to TRBJ1-1; no reliable D call. Deletions cut 2 bases from V and 6 bases from J, with 11 bases between. The CDR3 consists of 13 residues. The V gene's germline CDR1 is SGHRS and CDR2 YFSETQ. In DNA form, the CDR3 reads TGCGCCAGCAGCTTAGGGCAGGAGGCTGAAGCTTTCTTT. Translating it yields CASSLGQEAEAFF.

The chain carries TRBV7-9 and TRBJ2-7, with 7 positions matching TRBD1. This CDR3 is built from 14 residues. Unmatched junction bases numbered 9, after V lost 5 bases and J lost 5 bases. Germline V gene sequence: CDR1 SEHNR, CDR2 FQNEAQ (reference sequence). The CDR3 nucleotides read TGTGCCAGCAGCCCATTACAGGGGATTGACGAGCAGTACTTC. This gives the protein CASSPLQGIDEQYF.

This clonotype was seen more than once but under ten times. The chain recombines TRBV29-1 with TRBJ2-1; TRBD2 matches at 10 bases. Germline trimming cut 4 bases from V and 5 bases from J; bases unmatched to any gene: 2. Germline CDR1 SQVTM, CDR2 ANQGSEA. This CDR3 is built from 13 residues. DNA of the CDR3: TGCAGCGTTGCTCTAGCGGGGGACAATGAGCAGTTCTTC. This gives the protein CSVALAGDNEQFF.

Ten or more counts support this clonotype. The genes are TRBV15 and TRBJ2-7; no clear D. V was shortened by 0 bases and J by 4 bases, with 7 bases between the two germline ends. Per the germline V gene, CDR1 is LNHNV and CDR2 is YYDKDF (reference sequence). CDR3 size: 13 residues. The CDR3 region has the DNA TGTGCCACCAGCAGAGATACCCAATACGAGCAGTACTTC. The encoded protein is CATSRDTQYEQYF.

V and J are TRBV20-1 and TRBJ1-3; no reliable D call. The CDR3 runs 16 residues. The ends were cut back, 1 base at V and 10 bases at J, with 23 bases in the middle. Germline V lookup: CDR1 DFQATT, CDR2 SNEGSKA (reference sequence). The CDR3 DNA reads TGCAGTGCTAGAGGGTCGGGCCTTCTCTGGAAGGAGACCATATATTTT. As protein: CSARGSGLLWKETIYF.

The rearrangement links TRBV4-3 to TRBJ2-1, with D perhaps being TRBD1 or TRBD2 (5 bases each). There are 17 residues in the CDR3. Trimming took off 1 base at V and 4 bases at J, with 17 bases between the two ends. Germline V gene sequence: CDR1 LGHNA, CDR2 YSLEER. The CDR3, as DNA: TGCGCCAGCAGCCAAGGATTAGGGGAGTTCGGGTACAATGAGCAGTTCTTC. It specifies CASSQGLGEFGYNEQFF.

This clonotype has more than one count but fewer than ten. The chain joins TRBV2 to TRBJ2-1; 8 nucleotides align to TRBD1. The length of the CDR3 is 13 residues. Germline CDR1 and CDR2: SNHLY and FYNNEI. The junction had 8 bases not matched to a gene; V was cut back by 6 bases and J by 10 bases. The CDR3 region is CASSRQGRGEQFF. CDR3 in DNA: TGTGCCAGCAGCCGACAGGGGAGAGGCGAGCAGTTCTTC.

The genes are TRBV24-1 and TRBJ1-5; D is unclear. CDR3 length: 14 amino acids. V shed 4 bases and J shed 1 base, with 7 bases lying between them. Germline V gene sequence: CDR1 KGHDR, CDR2 SFDVKD. CDR3: CATSDSYSNQPQHF. CDR3 sequence (DNA): TGTGCCACCAGTGACTCATACAGCAATCAGCCCCAGCATTTT.

V and J are TRBV19 and TRBJ1-2, with TRBD1 matching over 8 bases. Germline loops: CDR1 LNHDA, CDR2 SQIVND (reference sequence). The trim removed 6 bases at V and 8 bases at J, leaving 8 bases unmatched. The CDR3 is 13 amino acids. CDR3 nucleotides: TGTGCCAGTAGGAACAGACAGGGGAGAGGCTACACCTTC. This translates into CASRNRQGRGYTF.

This clonotype is a singleton in its sample. The chain has TRBV27 and TRBJ2-2, with TRBD2 identical over 7 bases. Germline CDR1 MNHEY, CDR2 SMNVEV (reference sequence). The CDR3 sequence is 14 residues long. V shed 8 bases and J 4 bases; nucleotides not matched to a gene: 7. The CDR3 DNA reads TGTGCCAGCGGGTTAGCGGGTTCCACCGGGGAGCTGTTTTTT. Translating it yields CASGLAGSTGELFF.

The chain carries TRBV12-3 or TRBV12-4 and TRBJ1-5; D unclear. This CDR3 region has 15 residues. Trimming left V 6 bases short and J 0 bases short, with 12 bases between. CDR3 in DNA: TGTGCCAGCAGCCCTATTGGCTATAGCAATCAGCCCCAGCATTTT. It is translated as CASSPIGYSNQPQHF.

This clonotype was picked up a small number of times. The chain's CDR3 is CATSYRGSTDTQYF. CDR3 sequence (DNA): TGTGCCACCAGTTACAGGGGGAGCACAGATACGCAGTATTTT. The gene calls are TRBV24-1 and TRBJ2-3, with 8 bases lining up with TRBD1. CDR1 KGHDR and CDR2 SFDVKD come from the germline V gene. V was pared by 6 bases and J by 0 bases, with 1 base of the junction left unmatched. The CDR3 consists of 14 residues.

The chain uses TRBV20-1 and TRBJ1-1; 11 positions match TRBD1. This CDR3 spans 17 amino acids. J was trimmed by 6 bases and V by 3 bases; bases with no gene match: 15. The germline CDR1 and CDR2 sequences are DFQATT and SNEGSKA (reference sequence). This CDR3 is CSASLLDRGRGGAEAFF. The CDR3 DNA is TGCAGTGCTAGTCTATTGGACAGGGGGCGAGGAGGCGCTGAAGCTTTCTTT.